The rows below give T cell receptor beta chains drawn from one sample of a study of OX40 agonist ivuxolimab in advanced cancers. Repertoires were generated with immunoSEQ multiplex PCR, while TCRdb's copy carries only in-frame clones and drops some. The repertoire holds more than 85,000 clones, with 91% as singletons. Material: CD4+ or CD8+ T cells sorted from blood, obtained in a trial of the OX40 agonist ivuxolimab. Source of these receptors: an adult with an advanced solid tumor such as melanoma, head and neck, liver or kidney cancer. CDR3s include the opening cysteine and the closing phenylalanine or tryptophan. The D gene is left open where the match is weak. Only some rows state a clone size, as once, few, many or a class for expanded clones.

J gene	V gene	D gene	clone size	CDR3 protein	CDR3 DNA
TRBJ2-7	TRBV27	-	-	CASSLKSGPSSYEQYF	TGTGCCAGCAGTTTAAAGTCGGGGCCGAGCTCCTACGAGCAGTACTTC
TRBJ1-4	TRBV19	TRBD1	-	CASSPQGTTTNEKLFF	TGTGCCAGTAGTCCACAGGGGACTACAACTAATGAAAAACTGTTTTTT
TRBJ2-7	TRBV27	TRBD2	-	CASGHDVREGEQYF	TGTGCCAGCGGGCACGACGTAAGGGAGGGGGAGCAGTACTTC
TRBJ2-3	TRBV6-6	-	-	CASRDSGKFTDTQYF	TGTGCCAGCAGGGACTCAGGGAAATTCACAGATACGCAGTATTTT
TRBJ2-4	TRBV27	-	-	CASSSTRENIQYF	TGTGCCAGCAGTTCCACCAGGGAAAACATTCAGTACTTC
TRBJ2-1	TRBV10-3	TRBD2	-	CAISESGTSGYNEQFF	TGTGCCATCAGTGAGTCTGGAACTAGCGGGTACAATGAGCAGTTCTTC
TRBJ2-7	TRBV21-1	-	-	CASNNPETFIYEQYF	TGTGCCAGCAACAACCCGGAGACCTTCATCTACGAGCAGTACTTC
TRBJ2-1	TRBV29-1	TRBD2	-	CSGPPTSSGRPYNEQFF	TGCAGCGGGCCCCCCACCTCAAGCGGGAGACCCTACAATGAGCAGTTCTTC
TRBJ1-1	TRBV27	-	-	CASSLRFSAEAFF	TGTGCCAGCAGTTTAAGGTTCTCCGCTGAAGCTTTCTTT
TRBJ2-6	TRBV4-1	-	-	CASSQVTGANVLTF	TGCGCCAGCAGCCAAGTGACTGGGGCCAACGTCCTGACTTTC
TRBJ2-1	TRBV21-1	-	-	CASRSEREQPYNEQFF	TGTGCCAGCCGGTCCGAGCGGGAGCAACCCTACAATGAGCAGTTCTTC
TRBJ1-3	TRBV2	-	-	CASATGIGQTSGNTIYF	TGTGCCAGCGCTACCGGGATAGGACAAACCTCTGGAAACACCATATATTTT
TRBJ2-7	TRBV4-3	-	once	CASSQDKLPSYEQYF	TGCGCCAGCAGCCAAGACAAACTCCCGTCCTACGAGCAGTACTTC
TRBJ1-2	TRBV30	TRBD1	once	CAWAKGQGFGYTF	TGTGCCTGGGCGAAGGGACAGGGCTTCGGCTACACCTTC
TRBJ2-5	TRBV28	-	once	CASSPLGSGQETQYF	TGTGCCAGCAGCCCATTAGGAAGCGGACAAGAGACCCAGTACTTC
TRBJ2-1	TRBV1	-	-	CTSSQPGLAGGSEQFF	TGCACCAGCAGCCAACCGGGACTAGCGGGAGGATCCGAGCAGTTCTTC
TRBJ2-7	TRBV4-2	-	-	CASSQDLATASEQYF	TGTGCCAGCAGCCAAGATCTAGCGACAGCTTCAGAGCAGTACTTC
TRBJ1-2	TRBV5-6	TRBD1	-	CASSVGDRGYGYTF	TGTGCCAGCAGCGTTGGGGACAGGGGCTATGGCTACACCTTC
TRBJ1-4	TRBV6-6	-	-	CASSLPQGGNEKLFF	TGTGCCAGCAGCCTACCACAGGGCGGTAATGAAAAACTGTTTTTT
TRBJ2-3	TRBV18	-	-	CASSPPSGPDTQYF	TGTGCCAGCTCACCACCGTCAGGGCCAGATACGCAGTATTTT
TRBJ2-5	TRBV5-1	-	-	CASSVQDYTETQYF	TGCGCCAGCAGCGTGCAGGACTATACAGAGACCCAGTACTTC
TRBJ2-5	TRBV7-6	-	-	CASSFSGPETQYF	TGTGCCAGCAGCTTTAGTGGCCCTGAGACCCAGTACTTC
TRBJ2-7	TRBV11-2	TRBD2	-	CASSLSGLASYEQYF	TGTGCCAGCAGCTTATCCGGACTAGCGTCCTACGAGCAGTACTTC
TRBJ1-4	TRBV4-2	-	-	CASSHPASVLNEKLFF	TGTGCCAGCAGCCACCCTGCTTCGGTCCTGAATGAAAAACTGTTTTTT
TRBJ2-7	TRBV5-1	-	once	CASSSQGSEEQYF	TGCGCCAGCAGCTCACAGGGTTCGGAAGAGCAGTACTTC
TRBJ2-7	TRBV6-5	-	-	CATHRDSYEQYF	TGTGCCACCCACAGGGACTCCTACGAGCAGTACTTC
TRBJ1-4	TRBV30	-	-	CAWSRQNEKLFF	TGTGCCTGGAGTAGGCAGAATGAAAAACTGTTTTTT
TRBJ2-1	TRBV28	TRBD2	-	CASRLVLGLGSYNEQFF	TGTGCCAGCAGGCTCGTTTTAGGACTAGGCTCCTACAATGAGCAGTTCTTC
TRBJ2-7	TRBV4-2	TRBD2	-	CASSQDISRSGTYEQYF	TGTGCCAGCAGCCAAGATATAAGTCGGAGCGGGACCTACGAGCAGTACTTC
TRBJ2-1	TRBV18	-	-	CASSKRAQTDYNEQFF	TGTGCCAGCTCAAAAAGGGCTCAGACTGACTACAATGAGCAGTTCTTC
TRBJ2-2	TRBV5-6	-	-	CASSSDTYTGELFF	TGTGCCAGCAGTTCGGACACGTACACCGGGGAGCTGTTTTTT
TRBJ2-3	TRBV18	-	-	CASSPQNREDTQYF	TGTGCCAGCTCACCGCAAAACAGGGAAGATACGCAGTATTTT
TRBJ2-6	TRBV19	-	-	CASSTSKSSGANVLTF	TGTGCCAGTAGTACCTCGAAGAGTTCTGGGGCCAACGTCCTGACTTTC
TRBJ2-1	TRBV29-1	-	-	CSVERPRVNEQFF	TGCAGCGTTGAAAGGCCCCGCGTTAATGAGCAGTTCTTC
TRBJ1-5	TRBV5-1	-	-	CASSPGAQGSNQPQHF	TGCGCCAGCAGCCCTGGGGCGCAGGGGAGCAATCAGCCCCAGCATTTT